The following is a T cell receptor (beta chain) sequence with its context. Its antigen is unidentified. The data were taken from a study of T-cell reconstitution after alpha-beta-depleted transplantation in children. The study, taken as a whole, reports: The main origin of T-cell counts and diversity one year after transplant was newly produced T cells. Certain patients had high TCRbeta diversity at day 60, and it came from recipient T cells and thymic progenitors that survived. Several hundred rapidly expanded clones from non-depleted graft cells reportedly supplied alpha-beta T cells about two months post-transplant.

For TCRbeta, the library was prepared with unique molecular identifiers. MiXCR, run by TCRdb on the PCR reads, gives a single entry per CDR3 protein. This table holds 450,000 to 550,000 distinct CDR3 sequences, roughly an eighth found once. The CDR3 loop spans 12 amino acids. Germline V CDR1 and CDR2: SGHTA, FQGNSA. The V end was cut by 1 base, the J end by 7 bases, with 7 bases between. Sequenced here: PBMCs, mostly from graft donor cells, sampled 180 days after TCRalphabeta/CD19-depleted stem cell transplant. The receptor comes from a female patient aged 2-10 years who had a stem cell transplant for aplastic anemia, so the T cells may come from the graft donor. J is TRBJ1-1 and V is TRBV7-2; TRBD1 is a possible D gene (5 bases). The CDR3 bases are TGTGCCAGCAGCTTAGAAACAGGTGAAGCTTTCTTT. It yields the protein CASSLETGEAFF.